One sample yielded the 7 T cell receptor beta chains listed below, sequenced in a study of response to subunit inactivated influenza vaccine. One entry per CDR3 protein, called by TCRdb with MiXCR from the RT-PCR reads. There are a few hundred thousand distinct CDR3 sequences in the sample; 14% occur only once, and around 10% lies in the top ten. Sequencing used PBMCs from blood, obtained 11 to 12 days after vaccination. The source is a man aged 45-65 years who received an inactivated influenza vaccine.

The rearrangement joins TRBV30 to TRBJ1-1; 7 positions agree with TRBD1. V gave up 4 bases and J gave up 6 bases; unmatched junction bases: 2. Germline CDR1 reads GTSNPN; CDR2 reads SVGIG (reference sequence). The CDR3 is 11 amino acids. CDR3 nucleotide sequence: TGTGCCTGGACCAGGGGGTCTGAAGCTTTCTTT. Its translation is CAWTRGSEAFF.

The V gene is TRBV28, the J gene TRBJ2-3; 15 bases map to TRBD2. Germline V lookup: CDR1 MDHEN, CDR2 SYDVKM. The CDR3 has 18 residues. The trim removed 2 bases at V and 5 bases at J, leaving 8 bases unmatched. This chain's CDR3 is CASSLSPGLAGGKDTQYF. The CDR3 DNA is TGTGCCAGCAGTTTAAGCCCGGGACTAGCGGGGGGTAAAGATACGCAGTATTTT.

V and J are TRBV5-1 and TRBJ2-7; D possibly corresponds to TRBD1 (6 bases). CDR3 length equals 12 residues. CDR1 and CDR2 from the germline V gene are SGHRS and YFSETQ. V was pared by 0 bases and J by 6 bases, with 7 bases between. The CDR3 region is CASSLDRVEQYF. The CDR3 DNA sequence: TGCGCCAGCAGCTTGGACAGGGTCGAGCAGTACTTC.

This clonotype has a count of ten or more. The chain combines TRBV20-1 with TRBJ1-1; a possible D gene is TRBD1 (6 bases). This CDR3 has 13 amino acids. Germline V gene lookup returns CDR1 DFQATT and CDR2 SNEGSKA (reference sequence). This CDR3 reads CSPNRDMNTEAFF. In nucleotides, the CDR3 is TGCAGCCCCAATCGGGACATGAACACTGAAGCTTTCTTT.

This clonotype occurred a few times. V gene TRBV5-8 combines with J gene TRBJ2-2; 10 bases agree with TRBD2. Germline CDR1 is SGHTS and CDR2 is YDEGEE. The CDR3 is 18 residues long. V trimming: 4 bases; J trimming: 1 base; junction bases outside the gene matches: 10. The CDR3 DNA sequence: TGTGCCAGCAGCCCGACTTCCACTAGCGGGGAGAACACCGGGGAGCTGTTTTTT. Protein sequence: CASSPTSTSGENTGELFF.

The table lists this clonotype with a few counts. The chain combines TRBV4-2 with TRBJ2-3; D not resolved. CDR1 and CDR2 from the germline V gene are LGHNA and YNFKEQ. Trimming left V 0 bases short and J 2 bases short, with 12 bases between. The length of the CDR3 is 16 residues. The CDR3 is CASSQDRGDLTDTQYF. The DNA for the CDR3 is TGTGCCAGCAGCCAAGATCGCGGAGACCTCACAGATACGCAGTATTTT.

This clonotype appeared many times. The chain uses TRBV29-1 and TRBJ2-1; TRBD1 is a possible D gene (6 bases). Germline V gives CDR1 SQVTM, CDR2 ANQGSEA. The CDR3 contains 14 residues. V was shortened by 4 bases and J by 9 bases, with 19 bases between the two germline ends. Written as DNA, the CDR3 is TGCAGCGTTGGTCGATCGGCAGGGGATGGTGAGCAGTTCTTC. Amino acid sequence: CSVGRSAGDGEQFF.